This TCR beta chain is drawn from a study of blood T cell repertoires in COVID-19 (dated by TCRdb to about 2020). A note on the overall study: The collaborator samples originated in the United States, Italy and Spain and spanned the acute and convalescent phases of COVID-19. Where available, HLA class I and class II types were taken from metadata supplied by the sample provider and were not determined by assay-based typing. Sample metadata almost always included a de-identified subject ID, COVID-19 status, age in years and sex. A freely available public database, intended as a resource for researchers studying the immune response to SARS-CoV-2, is where the repertoires were released. Samples were obtained from the ongoing ImmuneRACE study (first 160 participants) and from over 1,000 subjects provided by 6 global collaborators. Deeply sampled blood TCRbeta repertoires from subjects exposed to, actively infected with, or recovered from COVID-19 were included in the dataset. The material from the prospective study consisted of cDNA or gDNA derived from T cells, B-cell-depleted T cells, or PBMCs.

What the study reported, not specific to this receptor: The quantity of clinical and demographic metadata differed by source and by participant and was supplied without curation.

V has 6 bases trimmed and J has 0 bases trimmed; junction bases matching no gene number 1. CDR1 is given as SNHLY and CDR2 as FYNNEI, both from the germline V gene. The CDR3 spans 14 residues, from the cysteine through the phenylalanine. Solely the CDR3 DNA is kept, with 42 bases framed from the first base. TCRbeta CDR3 regions were amplified from genomic DNA using the immunoSEQ Assay, a bias-controlled multiplex PCR. As for the original processing: The number of nucleated cells in each sample was estimated by amplification of reference gene primers within the assay. Sequence reads were collapsed and filtered to measure the absolute abundance of every unique TCRbeta CDR3 rearrangement. Productive Simpson clonality was computed per sample as the square root of Simpson's diversity index over productive rearrangements. TCRdb holds this immuneACCESS table with in-frame rearrangements only. Some clones are missing; in checked studies, unresolved V genes explain under half, and the rest has no known cause. V and J calls and clone size are those listed in that table; D and trimming were worked out from the DNA. Recorded for this sample are 200,000 to 250,000 clones; approximately 80% of them occurred a single time. In total, the top ten clones hold roughly 3.2% of the sample.

Whole blood was collected in K2EDTA tubes by collaborating institutions according to the institutions' own protocols. For TCRbeta analysis, collaborators shipped samples in one of three forms: frozen whole blood, isolated PBMCs, or DNA extracted from either of those sample types. A note on this clone: The antigen it binds to is not known. The input lacks base qualities; no much larger clone sits a single base away.

The chain is encoded by TRBV2 joined to TRBJ1-5; 8 junctional bases match TRBD1. Sequencing was performed on peripheral blood. This receptor was identified in a woman under 30 with acute or convalescent COVID-19. CDR3 region: CASSGQGSNQPQHF. The bases read TGTGCCAGCAGCGGACAGGGTAGCAATCAGCCCCAGCATTTT.